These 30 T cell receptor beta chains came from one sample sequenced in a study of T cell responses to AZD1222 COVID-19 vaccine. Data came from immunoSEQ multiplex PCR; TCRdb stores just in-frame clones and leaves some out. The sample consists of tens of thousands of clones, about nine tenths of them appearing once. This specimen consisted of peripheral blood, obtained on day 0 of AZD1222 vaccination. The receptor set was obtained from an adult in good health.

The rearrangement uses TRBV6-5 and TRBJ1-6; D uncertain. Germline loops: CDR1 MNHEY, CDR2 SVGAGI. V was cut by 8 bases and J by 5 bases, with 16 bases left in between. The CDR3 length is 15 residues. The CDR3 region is CASQNVRTDNSPLHF. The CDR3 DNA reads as TGTGCCAGCCAGAATGTCCGGACTGATAATTCACCCCTCCACTTT.

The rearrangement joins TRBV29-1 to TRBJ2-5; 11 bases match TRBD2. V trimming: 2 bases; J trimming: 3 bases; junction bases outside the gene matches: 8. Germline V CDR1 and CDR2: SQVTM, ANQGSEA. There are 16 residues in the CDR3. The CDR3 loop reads CSVEIGASGGKETQYF. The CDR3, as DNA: TGCAGCGTTGAAATTGGGGCTAGCGGGGGGAAAGAGACCCAGTACTTC.

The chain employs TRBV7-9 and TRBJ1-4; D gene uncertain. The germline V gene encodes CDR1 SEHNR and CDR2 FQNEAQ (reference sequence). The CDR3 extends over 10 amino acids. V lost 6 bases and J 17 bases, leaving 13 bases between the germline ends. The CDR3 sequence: CASRNRALFF. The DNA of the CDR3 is TGTGCCAGCAGGAATAGGGCCCTCTTTTTT.

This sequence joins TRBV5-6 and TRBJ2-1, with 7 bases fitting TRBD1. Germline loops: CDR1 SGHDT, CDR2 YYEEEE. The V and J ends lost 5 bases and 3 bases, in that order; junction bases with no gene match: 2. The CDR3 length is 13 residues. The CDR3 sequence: CASRWTGYNEQFF. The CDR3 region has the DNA TGTGCCAGCAGATGGACAGGCTACAATGAGCAGTTCTTC.

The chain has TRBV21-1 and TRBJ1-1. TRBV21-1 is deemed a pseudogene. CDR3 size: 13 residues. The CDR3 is CASTQLPNTEAFF. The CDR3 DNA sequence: TGTGCCAGCACGCAACTCCCAAACACTGAAGCTTTCTTT.

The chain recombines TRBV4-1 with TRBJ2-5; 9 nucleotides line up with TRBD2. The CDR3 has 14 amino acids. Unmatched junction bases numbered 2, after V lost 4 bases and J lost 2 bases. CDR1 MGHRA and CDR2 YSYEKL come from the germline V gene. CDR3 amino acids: CASSPGLAQETQYF. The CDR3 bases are TGCGCCAGCAGCCCAGGACTAGCGCAAGAGACCCAGTACTTC.

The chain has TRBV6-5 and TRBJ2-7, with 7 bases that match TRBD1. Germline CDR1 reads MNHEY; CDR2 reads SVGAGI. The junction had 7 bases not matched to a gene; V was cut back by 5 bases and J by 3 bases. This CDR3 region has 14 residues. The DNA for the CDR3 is TGTGCCAGCAGTACAGGGGACGCAAGCTACGAGCAGTACTTC. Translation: CASSTGDASYEQYF.

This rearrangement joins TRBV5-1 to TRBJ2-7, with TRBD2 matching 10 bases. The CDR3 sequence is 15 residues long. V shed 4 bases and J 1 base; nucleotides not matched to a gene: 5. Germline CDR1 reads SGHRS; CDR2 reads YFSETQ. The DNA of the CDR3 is TGCGCCAGCAGCCCTGCTAGCGGGGGATCCTACGAGCAGTACTTC. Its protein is CASSPASGGSYEQYF.

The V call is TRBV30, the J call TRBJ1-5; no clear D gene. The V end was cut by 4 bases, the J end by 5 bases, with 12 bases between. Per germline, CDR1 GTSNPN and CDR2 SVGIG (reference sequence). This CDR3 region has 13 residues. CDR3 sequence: CAWKGGSDQPQHF. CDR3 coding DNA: TGTGCCTGGAAGGGAGGGTCCGATCAGCCCCAGCATTTT.

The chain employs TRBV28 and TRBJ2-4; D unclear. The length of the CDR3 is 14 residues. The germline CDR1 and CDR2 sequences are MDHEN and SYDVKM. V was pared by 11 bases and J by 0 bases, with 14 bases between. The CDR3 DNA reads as TGTGCCTCAACGCCAGCACTAGCCAAAAACATTCAGTACTTC. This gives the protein CASTPALAKNIQYF.

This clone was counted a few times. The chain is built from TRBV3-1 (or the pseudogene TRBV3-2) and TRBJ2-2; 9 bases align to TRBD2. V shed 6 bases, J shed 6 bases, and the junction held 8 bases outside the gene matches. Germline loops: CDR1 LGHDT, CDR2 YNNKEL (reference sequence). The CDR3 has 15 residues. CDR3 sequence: CASSNRLAAAGELFF. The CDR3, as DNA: TGTGCCAGCAGTAACCGACTAGCGGCGGCCGGGGAGCTGTTTTTT.

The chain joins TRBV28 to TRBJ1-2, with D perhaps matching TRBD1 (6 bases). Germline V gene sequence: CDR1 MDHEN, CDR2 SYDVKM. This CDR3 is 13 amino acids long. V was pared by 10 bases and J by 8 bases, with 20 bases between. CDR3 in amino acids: CATSAQQGYGYTF. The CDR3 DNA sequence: TGTGCCACCAGCGCACAACAGGGTTACGGCTACACCTTC.

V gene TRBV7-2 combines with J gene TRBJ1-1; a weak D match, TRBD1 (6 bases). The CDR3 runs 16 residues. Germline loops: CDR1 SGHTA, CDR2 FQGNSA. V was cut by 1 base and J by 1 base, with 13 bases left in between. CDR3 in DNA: TGTGCCAGCAGCTTAGGGGGTAGGGGGACGAACACTGAAGCTTTCTTT. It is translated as CASSLGGRGTNTEAFF. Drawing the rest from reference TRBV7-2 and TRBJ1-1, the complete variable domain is GAGVSQSPSNKVTEKGKDVELRCDPISGHTALYWYRQSLGQGLEFLIYFQGNSAPDKSGLPSDRFSAERTGGSVSTLTIQRTQQEDSAVYLCASSLGGRGTNTEAFFGQGTRLTVV.

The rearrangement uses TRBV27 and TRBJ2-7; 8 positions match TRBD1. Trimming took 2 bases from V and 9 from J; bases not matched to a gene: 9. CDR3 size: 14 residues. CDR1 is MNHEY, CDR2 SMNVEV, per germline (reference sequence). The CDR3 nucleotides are TGTGCCAGCAGTTTAATGGGACAGGATCTGAGGCAGTACTTC. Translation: CASSLMGQDLRQYF.

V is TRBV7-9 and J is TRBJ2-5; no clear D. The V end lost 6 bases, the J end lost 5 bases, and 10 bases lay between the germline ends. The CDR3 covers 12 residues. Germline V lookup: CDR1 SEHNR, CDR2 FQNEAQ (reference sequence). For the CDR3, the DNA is TGTGCCAGCAGTCGCCACGGGGAGACCCAGTACTTC. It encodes CASSRHGETQYF. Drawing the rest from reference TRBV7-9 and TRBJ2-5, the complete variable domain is DTGVSQNPRHKITKRGQNVTFRCDPISEHNRLYWYRQTLGQGPEFLTYFQNEAQLEKSRLLSDRFSAERPKGSFSTLEIQRTEQGDSAMYLCASSRHGETQYFGPGTRLLVL.

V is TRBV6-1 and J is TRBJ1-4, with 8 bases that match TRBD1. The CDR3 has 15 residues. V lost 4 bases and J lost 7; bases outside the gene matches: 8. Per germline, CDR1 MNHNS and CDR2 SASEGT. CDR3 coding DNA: TGTGCCAGCAGTGCTCAGGGGGCCGGAAGTGAAAAACTGTTTTTT. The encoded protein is CASSAQGAGSEKLFF.

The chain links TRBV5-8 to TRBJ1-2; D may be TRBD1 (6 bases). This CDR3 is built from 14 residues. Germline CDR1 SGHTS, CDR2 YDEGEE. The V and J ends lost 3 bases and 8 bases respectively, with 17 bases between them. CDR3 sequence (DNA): TGTGCCAGCAGCTCGCAGGGGACAATCGGGGGCTACACCTTC. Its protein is CASSSQGTIGGYTF.

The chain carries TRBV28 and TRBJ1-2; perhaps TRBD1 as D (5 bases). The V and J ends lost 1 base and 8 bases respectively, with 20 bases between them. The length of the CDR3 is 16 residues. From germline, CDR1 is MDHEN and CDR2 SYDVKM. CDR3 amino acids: CASSLSLAGTNRGYTF. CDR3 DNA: TGTGCCAGCAGTTTATCCCTCGCGGGTACTAACAGGGGCTACACCTTC.

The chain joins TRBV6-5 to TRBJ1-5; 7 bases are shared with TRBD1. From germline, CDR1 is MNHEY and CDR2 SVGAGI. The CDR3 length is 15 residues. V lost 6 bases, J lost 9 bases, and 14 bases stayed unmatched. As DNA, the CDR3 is TGTGCCAGCAGCCGCAAGAGGCAGGGGGGAGGGCCCCAGCATTTT. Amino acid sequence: CASSRKRQGGGPQHF.

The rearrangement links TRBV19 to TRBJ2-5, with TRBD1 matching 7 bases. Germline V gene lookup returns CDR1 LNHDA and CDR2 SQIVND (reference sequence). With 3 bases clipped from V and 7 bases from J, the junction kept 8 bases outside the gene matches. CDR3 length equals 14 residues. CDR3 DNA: TGTGCCAGTAGTATTTCCCGGACAGGTGGGACCCAGTACTTC. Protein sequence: CASSISRTGGTQYF.

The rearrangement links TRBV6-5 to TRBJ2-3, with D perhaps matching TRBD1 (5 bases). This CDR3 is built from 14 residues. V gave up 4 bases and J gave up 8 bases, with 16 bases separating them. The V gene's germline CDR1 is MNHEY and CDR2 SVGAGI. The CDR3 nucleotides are TGTGCCAGCAGTTCTCCCACCCCTAGGGGTACGCAGTATTTT. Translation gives CASSSPTPRGTQYF.

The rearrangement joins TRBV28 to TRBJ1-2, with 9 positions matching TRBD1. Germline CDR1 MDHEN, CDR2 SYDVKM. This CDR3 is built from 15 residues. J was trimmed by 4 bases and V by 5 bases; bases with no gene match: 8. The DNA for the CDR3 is TGTGCCAGCAGTCGACCGGACAGGGGTGCCTATGGCTACACCTTC. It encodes CASSRPDRGAYGYTF.

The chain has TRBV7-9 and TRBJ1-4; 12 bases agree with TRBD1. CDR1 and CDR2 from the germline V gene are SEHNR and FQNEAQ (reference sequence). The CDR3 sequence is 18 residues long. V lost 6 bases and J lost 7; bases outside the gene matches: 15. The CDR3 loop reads CASSTVGTGGRAGEKLFF. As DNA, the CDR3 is TGTGCCAGCAGTACTGTGGGGACAGGGGGCCGCGCAGGTGAAAAACTGTTTTTT.

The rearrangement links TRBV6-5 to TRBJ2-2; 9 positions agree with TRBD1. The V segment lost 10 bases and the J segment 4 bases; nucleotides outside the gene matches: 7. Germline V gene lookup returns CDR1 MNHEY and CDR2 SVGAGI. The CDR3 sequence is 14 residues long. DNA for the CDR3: TGTGCCACCCTGCCGACAGGGGGCACCGGGGAGCTGTTTTTT. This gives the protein CATLPTGGTGELFF.

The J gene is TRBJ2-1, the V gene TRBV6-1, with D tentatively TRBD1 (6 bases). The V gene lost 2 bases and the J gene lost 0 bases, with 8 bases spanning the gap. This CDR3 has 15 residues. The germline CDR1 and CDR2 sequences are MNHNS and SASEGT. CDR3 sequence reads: CASSEQGSSYNEQFF. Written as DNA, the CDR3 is TGTGCCAGCAGTGAACAGGGGAGCTCCTACAATGAGCAGTTCTTC.

The CDR3 DNA is TGCGCCAGCAGCCGACGATCGGGGCGCAATTTTGAGAACACTGAAGCTTTCTTT. Its protein is CASSRRSGRNFENTEAFF. V and J are TRBV5-1 and TRBJ1-1, with D possibly being TRBD1 (5 bases). Trimming removed 4 bases from V and 1 base from J, with 23 bases in between. In germline, CDR1 is SGHRS, CDR2 YFSETQ. The CDR3 is made up of 18 amino acids.

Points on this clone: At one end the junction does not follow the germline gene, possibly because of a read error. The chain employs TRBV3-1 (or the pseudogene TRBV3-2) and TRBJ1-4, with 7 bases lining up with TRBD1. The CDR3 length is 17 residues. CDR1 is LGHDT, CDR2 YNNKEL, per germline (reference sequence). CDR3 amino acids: CASSQGPSGTAKEKLFF. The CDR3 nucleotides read TGTGCCAGCAGCCAGGGTCCTTCCGGGACAGCTAAAGAAAAACTGTTTTTT.

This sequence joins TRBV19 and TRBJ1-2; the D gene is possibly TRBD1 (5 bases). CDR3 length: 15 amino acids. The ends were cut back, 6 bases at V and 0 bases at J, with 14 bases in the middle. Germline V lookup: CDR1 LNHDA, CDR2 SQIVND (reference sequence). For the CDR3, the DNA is TGTGCCAGTAGCCGTTCAGGGAGAACTAACTATGGCTACACCTTC. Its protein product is CASSRSGRTNYGYTF.

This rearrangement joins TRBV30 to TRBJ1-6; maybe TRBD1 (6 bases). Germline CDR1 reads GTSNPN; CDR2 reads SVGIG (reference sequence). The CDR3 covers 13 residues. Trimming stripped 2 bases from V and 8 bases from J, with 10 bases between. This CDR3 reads CAWSTDRYSPLHF. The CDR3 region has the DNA TGTGCCTGGAGTACGGACAGATATTCACCCCTCCACTTT.

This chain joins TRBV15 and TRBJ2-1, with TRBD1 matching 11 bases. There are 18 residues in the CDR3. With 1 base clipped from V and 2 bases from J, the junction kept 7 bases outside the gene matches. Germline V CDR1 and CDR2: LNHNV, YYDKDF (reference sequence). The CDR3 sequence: CATSRGRDRGSPYNEQFF. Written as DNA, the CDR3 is TGTGCCACCAGCAGAGGTAGGGACAGGGGGTCCCCCTACAATGAGCAGTTCTTC.